The rows below give T cell receptor beta chains drawn from one sample of a study of Ad26.COV2.S vaccination and SARS-CoV-2 variants. Using immunoSEQ multiplex PCR, the repertoire was profiled, and TCRdb retains in-frame clones only, with some absent. The sample lists over 200,000 clones, approximately 87% occurring once. Here the sequenced sample was peripheral blood, taken in a trial of Ad26.COV2.S vaccine versus placebo. These receptors all stem from a person aged 18-65 years who received the Ad26.COV2.S COVID-19 vaccine or a placebo. Each CDR3 is given with its conserved first and last residue. D genes are given only for firm matches. A row's size may be missing; if present it is once, few, many or a size class.

TRBV9	-	-	TRBJ2-7	CASSLGAARGDEQYF	TGTGCCAGCAGCCTTGGGGCGGCCCGGGGCGACGAGCAGTACTTC
TRBV11-2	-	TRBD1	TRBJ2-1	CASSSRTGSYNEQFF	TGTGCCAGCAGCTCCAGGACAGGATCCTACAATGAGCAGTTCTTC
TRBV28	once	-	TRBJ1-4	CASSPGFNEKLFF	TGTGCCAGCAGTCCCGGCTTTAATGAAAAACTGTTTTTT
TRBV7-8	-	TRBD1	TRBJ2-1	CASSLVQGANEQFF	TGTGCCAGCAGCTTAGTGCAGGGGGCCAATGAGCAGTTCTTC
TRBV6-2/TRBV6-3	-	-	TRBJ1-1	CASSRTAIAAALGVQAFF	TGTGCCAGCAGTCGTACGGCGATAGCGGCGGCTTTGGGAGTTCAAGCTTTCTTT
TRBV24-1	-	TRBD1	TRBJ2-7	CATSATSGTGPSYEQYF	TGTGCCACCAGTGCTACGTCCGGGACAGGGCCCTCCTACGAGCAGTACTTC
TRBV29-1	once	-	TRBJ1-2	CSVGNYGYTF	TGCAGCGTTGGCAACTATGGCTACACCTTC
TRBV4-1	-	TRBD1	TRBJ1-1	CASSQAGGSDTEAFF	TGCGCCAGCAGCCAAGCAGGGGGATCAGACACTGAAGCTTTCTTT
TRBV7-9	-	-	TRBJ2-1	CASSLAPGEQFF	TGTGCCAGCAGCTTAGCACCGGGGGAGCAGTTCTTC
TRBV27	-	TRBD2	TRBJ2-7	CASSLEEGGVYEQYF	TGTGCCAGCAGTTTAGAGGAGGGAGGGGTTTACGAGCAGTACTTC
TRBV28	many	TRBD1	TRBJ1-2	CASRRTTGGNYGYTF	TGTGCCAGCAGACGAACGACAGGGGGCAACTATGGCTACACCTTC
TRBV9	once	-	TRBJ2-7	CASSVGGESYEQYF	TGTGCCAGCAGCGTCGGCGGAGAGTCCTACGAGCAGTACTTC
TRBV2	-	-	TRBJ1-1	CATPPAYTEAFF	TGTGCCACCCCCCCAGCATACACTGAAGCTTTCTTT
TRBV12-3/TRBV12-4	-	TRBD2	TRBJ2-2	CASSGREGGELFF	TGTGCCAGCAGCGGACGGGAGGGCGGGGAGCTGTTTTTT
TRBV6-1	-	-	TRBJ2-7	CASSERVKADEQYF	TGTGCCAGCAGTGAACGAGTCAAGGCGGACGAGCAGTACTTC
TRBV19	-	-	TRBJ1-4	CASKPFGVTNEKLFF	TGTGCCAGTAAGCCCTTTGGGGTCACTAATGAAAAACTGTTTTTT
TRBV4-1	once	-	TRBJ1-4	CASSQGGGGEEKLFF	TGCGCCAGCAGCCAAGGAGGCGGAGGCGAGGAAAAACTGTTTTTT
TRBV5-1	-	TRBD1	TRBJ1-5	CASSLQGNQPQHF	TGCGCCAGCAGCTTACAGGGGAATCAGCCCCAGCATTTT
TRBV18	-	-	TRBJ2-7	CASSPSNSYEQYF	TGTGCCAGCTCACCAAGTAACAGCTACGAGCAGTACTTC
TRBV28	-	TRBD1	TRBJ2-7	CASSSAGTENAYEQYF	TGTGCCAGCAGTTCCGCCGGGACAGAGAATGCCTACGAGCAGTACTTC
TRBV7-2	-	TRBD2	TRBJ2-7	CASRLISGGNPSYEQYF	TGTGCCAGCAGACTTATTAGCGGGGGGAATCCCTCCTACGAGCAGTACTTC
TRBV19	-	-	TRBJ1-5	CASRTLDQPQHF	TGTGCCAGTCGGACGTTAGATCAGCCCCAGCATTTT
TRBV5-1	-	-	TRBJ2-7	CASSFGTVPYEQYF	TGCGCCAGCAGCTTTGGGACGGTTCCCTACGAGCAGTACTTC
TRBV2	-	TRBD2	TRBJ2-5	CASSPGLAGGTQYF	TGTGCCAGCAGCCCGGGACTAGCCGGAGGGACCCAGTACTTC
TRBV4-1	-	-	TRBJ1-3	CASSQWSQQISGNTIYF	TGCGCCAGCAGCCAATGGTCCCAGCAAATCTCTGGAAACACCATATATTTT
TRBV20-1	-	-	TRBJ1-6	CSARAASPLHF	TGCAGTGCTAGAGCCGCATCACCCCTCCACTTT
TRBV28	-	-	TRBJ1-2	CASSLGGAPSYGYTF	TGTGCCAGCAGTTTAGGGGGAGCTCCTAGCTATGGCTACACCTTC
TRBV3-1/TRBV3-2	-	TRBD1	TRBJ2-2	CASSLTGFSGELFF	TGTGCCAGCAGCCTGACAGGGTTTTCCGGGGAGCTGTTTTTT
TRBV10-3	-	TRBD1	TRBJ1-5	CAISEGGLNQPQHF	TGTGCCATCAGTGAAGGGGGCCTCAATCAGCCCCAGCATTTT
TRBV7-2	once	TRBD1	TRBJ1-2	CASSLGPGGGGYTF	TGTGCCAGCAGCTTAGGGCCAGGGGGAGGTGGCTACACCTTC
TRBV9	-	-	TRBJ2-3	CASSVDPTPGDTQYF	TGTGCCAGCAGCGTCGATCCAACCCCGGGAGATACGCAGTATTTT
TRBV12-3/TRBV12-4	-	-	TRBJ2-4	CASSFRGENIQYF	TGTGCCAGCAGTTTCAGGGGGGAAAACATTCAGTACTTC
TRBV7-2	-	TRBD1	TRBJ2-4	CASSSRGQVAKNIQYF	TGTGCCAGCAGCTCTAGGGGGCAGGTGGCCAAAAACATTCAGTACTTC
TRBV5-5	-	TRBD1	TRBJ2-2	CASSFQGANTGELFF	TGTGCCAGCAGCTTCCAGGGGGCCAACACCGGGGAGCTGTTTTTT
TRBV12-3/TRBV12-4	-	-	TRBJ2-7	CASSLVYEQYF	TGTGCCAGCAGTTTGGTCTACGAGCAGTACTTC
TRBV30	-	-	TRBJ1-1	CAWSDRGPFEAFF	TGTGCCTGGAGTGACAGAGGACCATTTGAAGCTTTCTTT
TRBV18	-	-	TRBJ1-2	CASSPDRAYGYTF	TGTGCCAGCTCACCGGACAGAGCCTATGGCTACACCTTC
TRBV11-3	-	TRBD1	TRBJ2-3	CASSLGQGADTQYF	TGTGCCAGCAGCCTTGGACAGGGGGCAGATACGCAGTATTTT
TRBV28	-	-	TRBJ1-5	CASSLQGRTDQPQHF	TGTGCCAGCAGTTTACAGGGACGAACCGATCAGCCCCAGCATTTT
TRBV4-2	once	-	TRBJ2-3	CASSQEGVVMTQYF	TGTGCCAGCAGCCAAGAAGGGGTAGTAATGACGCAGTATTTT
TRBV7-9	-	-	TRBJ1-2	CASSLDSGLYGYTF	TGTGCCAGCAGCTTAGATTCGGGCCTCTATGGCTACACCTTC
TRBV7-2	once	-	TRBJ2-3	CASSLQSASSTDTQYF	TGTGCCAGCAGCTTACAGTCAGCATCTAGCACAGATACGCAGTATTTT
TRBV5-1	-	-	TRBJ2-3	CASSFSGQRTDTQYF	TGCGCCAGCAGCTTTAGTGGCCAACGCACAGATACGCAGTATTTT